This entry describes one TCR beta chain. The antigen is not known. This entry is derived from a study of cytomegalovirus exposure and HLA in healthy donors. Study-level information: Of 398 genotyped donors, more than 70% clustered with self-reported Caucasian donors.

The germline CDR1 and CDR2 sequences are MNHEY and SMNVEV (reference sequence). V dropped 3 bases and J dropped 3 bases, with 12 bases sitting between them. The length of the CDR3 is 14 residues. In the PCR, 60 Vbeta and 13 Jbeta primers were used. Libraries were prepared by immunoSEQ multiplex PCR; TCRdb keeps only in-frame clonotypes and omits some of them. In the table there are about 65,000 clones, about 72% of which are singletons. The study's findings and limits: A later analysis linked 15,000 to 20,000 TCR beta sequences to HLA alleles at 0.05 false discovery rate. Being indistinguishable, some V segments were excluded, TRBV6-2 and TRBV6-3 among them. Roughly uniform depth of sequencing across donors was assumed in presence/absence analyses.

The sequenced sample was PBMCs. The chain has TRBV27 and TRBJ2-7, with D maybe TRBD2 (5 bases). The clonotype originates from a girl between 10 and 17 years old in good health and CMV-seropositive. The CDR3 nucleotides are TGTGCCAGCAGTTTCAGAGGGAACATCTACGAGCAGTACTTC. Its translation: CASSFRGNIYEQYF.